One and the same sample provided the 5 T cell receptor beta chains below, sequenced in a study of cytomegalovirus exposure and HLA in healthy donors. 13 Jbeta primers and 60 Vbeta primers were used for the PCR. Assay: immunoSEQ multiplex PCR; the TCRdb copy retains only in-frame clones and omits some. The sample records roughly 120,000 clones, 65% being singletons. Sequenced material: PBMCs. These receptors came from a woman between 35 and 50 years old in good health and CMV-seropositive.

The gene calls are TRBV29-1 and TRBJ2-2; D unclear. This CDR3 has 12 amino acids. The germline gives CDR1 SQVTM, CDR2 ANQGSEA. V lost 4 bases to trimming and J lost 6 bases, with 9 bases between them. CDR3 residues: CSVGQKPGELFF. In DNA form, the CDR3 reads TGCAGCGTTGGTCAGAAACCCGGGGAGCTGTTTTTT.

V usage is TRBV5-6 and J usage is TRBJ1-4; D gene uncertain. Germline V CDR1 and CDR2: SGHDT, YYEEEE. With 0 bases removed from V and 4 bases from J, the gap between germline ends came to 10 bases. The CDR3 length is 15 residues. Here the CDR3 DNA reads TGTGCCAGCAGCTTGGCTGGTCTAAATAATGAAAAACTGTTTTTT. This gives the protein CASSLAGLNNEKLFF. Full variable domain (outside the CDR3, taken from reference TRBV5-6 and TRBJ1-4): DAGVTQSPTHLIKTRGQQVTLRCSPKSGHDTVSWYQQALGQGPQFIFQYYEEEERQRGNFPDRFSGHQFPNYSSELNVNALLLGDSALYLCASSLAGLNNEKLFFGSGTQLSVL.

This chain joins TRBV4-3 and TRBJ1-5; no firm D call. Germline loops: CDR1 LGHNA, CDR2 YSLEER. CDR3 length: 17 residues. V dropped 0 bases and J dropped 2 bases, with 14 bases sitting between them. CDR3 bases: TGCGCCAGCAGCCAAGAAGTAGTCAGCGACGGCAATCAGCCCCAGCATTTT. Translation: CASSQEVVSDGNQPQHF.

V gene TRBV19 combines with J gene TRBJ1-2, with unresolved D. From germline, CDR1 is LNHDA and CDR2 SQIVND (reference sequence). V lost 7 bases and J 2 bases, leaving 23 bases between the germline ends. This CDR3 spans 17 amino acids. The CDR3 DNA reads TGTGCCAGTACACCTAGAGGCACCCCGAAGGAGAACTATGGCTACACCTTC. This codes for CASTPRGTPKENYGYTF.

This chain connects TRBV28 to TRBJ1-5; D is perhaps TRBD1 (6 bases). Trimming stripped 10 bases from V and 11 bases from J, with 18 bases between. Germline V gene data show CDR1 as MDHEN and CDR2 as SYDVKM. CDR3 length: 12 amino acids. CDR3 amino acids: CATLRGNRAQHF. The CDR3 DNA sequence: TGTGCCACGTTAAGGGGGAATCGGGCCCAGCATTTT.